These 29 T cell receptor beta chains were all obtained from the same sample, sequenced in a study of response to subunit inactivated influenza vaccine. MiXCR, applied by TCRdb to the RT-PCR reads, yields one record per CDR3 protein. The top ten clones hold about an eighth of a sample with around 470,000 distinct CDR3 sequences, 6.5% to 8% of them seen once. Sequenced material: PBMCs from blood, taken less than 30 months after vaccination. These receptors were collected from a man aged 50-75 years who received an inactivated influenza vaccine.

In its sample, this clonotype was seen a few times. CDR3 sequence reads: CASRPPGRYEQYF. The CDR3 bases are TGTGCCAGCAGGCCTCCAGGTCGGTACGAGCAGTACTTC. The rearrangement uses TRBV7-9 and TRBJ2-7; D gene ambiguous. CDR3 length equals 13 residues. CDR1 is SEHNR, CDR2 FQNEAQ, per germline (reference sequence). V was cut by 6 bases and J by 4 bases, with 13 bases left in between.

This chain uses TRBV7-2 with TRBJ2-7; 12 bases match TRBD2. V dropped 1 base and J dropped 0; count of bases not matched to a gene: 1. Germline CDR1 is SGHTA and CDR2 is FQGNSA. CDR3 length: 16 amino acids. In DNA, the CDR3 is TGTGCCAGCAGCTTAGGGACTAGCGGGAACTCCTACGAGCAGTACTTC. Protein product: CASSLGTSGNSYEQYF.

This clonotype occurred a few times. The chain links TRBV20-1 to TRBJ2-7; D might be TRBD2 (6 bases). This CDR3 spans 13 amino acids. The germline gives CDR1 DFQATT, CDR2 SNEGSKA (reference sequence). CDR3: CKGTGTSLYEQYF. CDR3 nucleotides: TGCAAAGGAACCGGGACTTCCTTATACGAGCAGTACTTC.

The V call is TRBV20-1, the J call TRBJ1-6, with no clear D. V was clipped by 6 bases and J by 10 bases, with 13 bases between them. The CDR3 runs to 12 residues. CDR1 and CDR2 from the germline V gene are DFQATT and SNEGSKA (reference sequence). The CDR3 loop reads CSAKALRSPLHF. For the CDR3, the DNA is TGCAGTGCCAAGGCCTTGAGGTCACCCCTCCACTTT.

This clonotype was counted ten times or more. V gene TRBV20-1 combines with J gene TRBJ2-1, with D uncertain. CDR1 and CDR2 (germline): DFQATT, SNEGSKA (reference sequence). The CDR3 contains 12 residues. V gave up 3 bases and J gave up 2 bases, with 5 bases separating them. The CDR3 coding sequence is TGCAGTGCTAGTTATACCTACAATGAGCAGTTCTTC. Its translation is CSASYTYNEQFF.

The chain carries TRBV4-2 and TRBJ1-1; 7 bases map to TRBD1. CDR3 length: 15 residues. Unmatched junction bases numbered 7, after V lost 1 base and J lost 5 bases. The V gene's germline CDR1 is LGHNA and CDR2 YNFKEQ. This CDR3 reads CASSQGQGRKTEAFF. CDR3 coding DNA: TGTGCCAGCAGCCAAGGACAGGGAAGAAAGACTGAAGCTTTCTTT.

This clonotype has ten or more counts. The chain is built from TRBV12-3 or TRBV12-4 and TRBJ2-7; D is possibly TRBD1 (5 bases). The CDR3 extends over 12 amino acids. The V gene lost 1 base and the J gene lost 8 bases, with 9 bases spanning the gap. The CDR3 DNA is TGTGCCAGCAGTTTAGGACAGCCAAAGCAGTACTTC. This encodes CASSLGQPKQYF.

The chain carries TRBV24-1 and TRBJ2-1, with 10 bases fitting TRBD1. The CDR3 is made up of 16 amino acids. Germline V gives CDR1 KGHDR, CDR2 SFDVKD. Trimming removed 4 bases from V and 7 bases from J; junction bases left unmatched: 9. CDR3 coding DNA: TGTGCCACCAGTGACACTGGACAGGGGGACATGAATGAGCAGTTCTTC. Protein sequence: CATSDTGQGDMNEQFF.

This clonotype has a count of ten or more. The chain couples TRBV29-1 to TRBJ2-1; TRBD2 might be the D (5 bases). The CDR3 has 14 residues. Trimming removed 2 bases at V and 4 bases at J, with 12 bases between. Germline CDR1 is SQVTM and CDR2 is ANQGSEA. The CDR3 DNA follows: TGCAGCGTTGAAATCGCGGGCAGGTACAATGAGCAGTTCTTC. Encoded protein: CSVEIAGRYNEQFF.

In this sample, this clonotype turned up a few times. The V gene is TRBV20-1, the J gene TRBJ2-7; D may be TRBD2 (6 bases). Trimming cost V 6 bases and J 3 bases, with 18 bases left between them. Germline lookup yields CDR1 DFQATT and CDR2 SNEGSKA (reference sequence). The CDR3 length is 14 residues. The DNA for the CDR3 is TGCAGTGCCACTGTGACTAGGGGAAACTACGAGCAGTACTTC. Protein: CSATVTRGNYEQYF.

This clonotype has ten or more counts. This sequence joins TRBV27 and TRBJ1-1; no reliable D call. In germline, CDR1 is MNHEY, CDR2 SMNVEV (reference sequence). The V end lost 10 bases, the J end lost 7 bases, and 13 bases lay between the germline ends. The CDR3 is 11 residues long. The CDR3 sequence is CATLKGGEAFF. CDR3 coding DNA: TGTGCCACGCTTAAGGGTGGTGAAGCTTTCTTT.

J is TRBJ2-2 and V is TRBV10-3, with TRBD1 identical over 7 bases. This CDR3 contains 15 residues. In germline, CDR1 is ENHRY, CDR2 SYGVKD. Trimming cost V 6 bases and J 2 bases; bases outside gene matches: 6. The CDR3 region has the DNA TGTGCCATCAGAAGTGGGACAGACAACACCGGGGAGCTGTTTTTT. Amino acids: CAIRSGTDNTGELFF.

This clonotype has more than one count but fewer than ten. J is TRBJ2-7 and V is TRBV20-1, with TRBD1 matching 8 bases. J gave up 6 bases and V 3 bases, and 7 bases lay outside the gene matches. The CDR3 extends over 13 amino acids. CDR1 DFQATT and CDR2 SNEGSKA come from the germline V gene (reference sequence). CDR3 bases: TGCAGTGCTAGTGGTGACAGGGGCCCCGAGCAGTACTTC. This codes for CSASGDRGPEQYF.

This clonotype was detected only a few times. The V gene is TRBV3-1, the J gene TRBJ1-1; D remains unclear. The germline V gene has CDR1 LGHDT and CDR2 YNNKEL (reference sequence). The V and J ends lost 3 bases and 5 bases respectively, with 13 bases between them. This CDR3 is built from 14 residues. This CDR3 reads CASSHYSTGTEAFF. The CDR3 DNA follows: TGTGCCAGCAGCCACTATTCGACGGGGACTGAAGCTTTCTTT.

The chain joins TRBV4-3 to TRBJ2-7; weak D call: TRBD1 (5 bases). V was trimmed by 4 bases and J by 1 base, leaving 14 bases between them. The CDR3 extends over 15 amino acids. Germline values: CDR1 LGHNA, CDR2 YSLEER. CDR3 in DNA: TGCGCCAGCAGCCGAGTCCCAGGGCCGTCCTACGAGCAGTACTTC. As protein: CASSRVPGPSYEQYF.

V and J are TRBV4-2 and TRBJ2-7; D perhaps matches TRBD1 (6 bases). There are 16 residues in the CDR3. Germline CDR1 reads LGHNA; CDR2 reads YNFKEQ. V was shortened by 4 bases and J by 1 base, with 17 bases between the two germline ends. CDR3 DNA sequence: TGTGCCAGCAGCCCGGTGACAGGAAAGGGATCCTACGAGCAGTACTTC. This codes for CASSPVTGKGSYEQYF.

The V call is TRBV20-1, the J call TRBJ2-3; 10 nucleotides line up with TRBD2. CDR1 is DFQATT and CDR2 is SNEGSKA in the germline V gene (reference sequence). This CDR3 is 15 amino acids long. J lost 6 bases, V lost 0 bases, and 6 bases had no gene match. The DNA of the CDR3 is TGCAGTGCTAGAGAAACTAGCGGGACTGGGGATACGCAGTATTTT. Amino acids: CSARETSGTGDTQYF.

Notes on this clonotype: This may stem from a read error, because a much larger clone lies one nucleotide away. This rearrangement joins TRBV12-3 or TRBV12-4 to TRBJ1-1, with a possible D match to TRBD1 (6 bases). The CDR3 spans 14 residues. Trimming removed 6 bases from V and 0 bases from J, with 11 bases in between. This chain's CDR3 is CASSVGHLNTEAFF. In nucleotides, the CDR3 is TGTGCCAGCAGCGTGGGACACCTGAACACTGAAGCTTTCTTT.

This clonotype occurred many times. V and J are TRBV12-3 or TRBV12-4 and TRBJ2-1, with TRBD2 identical over 11 bases. The CDR3 extends over 15 amino acids. V trimming: 4 bases; J trimming: 6 bases; junction bases outside the gene matches: 5. The chain's CDR3 is CASSSLSGRANEQFF. In DNA, the CDR3 is TGTGCCAGCAGTTCGCTTAGCGGGAGGGCCAATGAGCAGTTCTTC.

The CDR3 here is CSAVAGAGVQPQHF. Written as DNA, the CDR3 is TGCAGTGCCGTCGCCGGGGCAGGAGTCCAGCCCCAGCATTTT. The chain combines TRBV20-1 with TRBJ1-5; possibly TRBD1 for D (5 bases). Germline-derived CDR1 and CDR2 are DFQATT and SNEGSKA (reference sequence). Trimming cost V 6 bases and J 7 bases, with 19 bases left between them. This CDR3 comprises 14 residues.

This chain joins TRBV7-9 and TRBJ2-7, with D possibly called TRBD1 or TRBD2 (5 bases each). Trimming stripped 8 bases from V and 2 bases from J, with 13 bases between. CDR1 is SEHNR, CDR2 FQNEAQ, per germline (reference sequence). The CDR3 loop spans 13 amino acids. CDR3 nucleotides: TGTGCCAGCCGCACCGGGACGCCCTACGAGCAGTACTTC. This sequence encodes CASRTGTPYEQYF.

This clonotype was detected only a few times. The chain employs TRBV5-5 and TRBJ1-2; a possible D gene is TRBD1 (5 bases). Germline V gene lookup returns CDR1 SGHKS and CDR2 YYEKEE (reference sequence). There are 14 residues in the CDR3. Between the trimmed V and J ends, which lost 2 bases and 1 base, there was a span of 9 bases. The DNA of the CDR3 is TGTGCCAGCAGCTTACGGGACGGTAACTATGGCTACACCTTC. The encoded protein is CASSLRDGNYGYTF.

The chain is built from TRBV5-1 and TRBJ2-7; D tentatively reads TRBD1 or TRBD2 (7 bases each). This CDR3 region has 12 residues. Germline V gene lookup returns CDR1 SGHRS and CDR2 YFSETQ. Trimming took off 4 bases at V and 7 bases at J, with 12 bases between the two ends. The CDR3 region is CASSPRGGEQYF. The DNA of the CDR3 is TGCGCCAGCAGCCCCAGGGGGGGAGAGCAGTACTTC.

This clonotype was seen more than once but under ten times. The chain employs TRBV12-3 or TRBV12-4 and TRBJ1-1, with D maybe TRBD1 (5 bases). The CDR3 runs 14 residues. V was shortened by 2 bases and J by 2 bases, with 9 bases between the two germline ends. The CDR3 loop is CASSLIGGNTEAFF. CDR3 nucleotide sequence: TGTGCCAGCAGTTTAATCGGGGGAAACACTGAAGCTTTCTTT.

In its sample, this clonotype was seen a few times. This chain connects TRBV5-8 to TRBJ2-5; D could derive from TRBD1 or TRBD2 (5 bases each). The length of the CDR3 is 14 residues. Germline assignment: CDR1 SGHTS and CDR2 YDEGEE. V lost 6 bases, J lost 5 bases, and 17 bases lay in between. DNA of the CDR3: TGTGCCAGCATCCGATGGGGCAGGGAGGAGACCCAGTACTTC. This gives the protein CASIRWGREETQYF.

Many counts were recorded for this clonotype. The chain recombines TRBV7-3 with TRBJ2-5; D gene ambiguous. The V and J ends lost 5 bases and 4 bases respectively, with 14 bases between them. Looked up from germline, CDR1 is SGHTA and CDR2 is FQGTGA. This CDR3 region has 14 residues. The CDR3 bases are TGTGCCAGCAGCCCTGGGTATACTTCAGAGACCCAGTACTTC. This gives the protein CASSPGYTSETQYF. Looking up the rest from reference TRBV7-3 and TRBJ2-5 gives the full variable domain: GAGVSQTPSNKVTEKGKYVELRCDPISGHTALYWYRQSLGQGPEFLIYFQGTGAADDSGLPNDRFFAVRPEGSVSTLKIQRTERGDSAVYLCASSPGYTSETQYFGPGTRLLVL.

This clonotype showed up many times. The V call is TRBV12-3 or TRBV12-4, the J call TRBJ2-7, with D unresolved. Trimming stripped 5 bases from V and 6 bases from J, with 20 bases between. The CDR3 sequence is 15 residues long. CDR3 residues: CASSLSQTSFTEQYF. CDR3 DNA: TGTGCCAGCAGTCTTTCCCAGACGAGCTTTACCGAGCAGTACTTC.

This clonotype occurred many times. The chain joins TRBV9 to TRBJ2-3; D is unresolved. This CDR3 has 16 residues. Trimming left V 3 bases short and J 4 bases short, with 18 bases between. Germline V CDR1 and CDR2: SGDLS, YYNGEE. The CDR3 sequence: CASSGALGGGADTQYF. The DNA of the CDR3 is TGTGCCAGCAGCGGGGCCCTGGGCGGCGGCGCAGATACGCAGTATTTT.

CDR3 loop: CASSEPREPDGKLFF. In DNA form, the CDR3 reads TGTGCCAGCAGTGAACCCCGAGAACCGGATGGAAAACTGTTTTTT. The chain couples TRBV2 to TRBJ1-4; no reliable D call. The V and J ends lost 2 bases and 10 bases respectively, with 17 bases between them. CDR3 length: 15 amino acids. CDR1 and CDR2 from the germline V gene are SNHLY and FYNNEI. Drawing the rest from reference TRBV2 and TRBJ1-4, the complete variable domain is EPEVTQTPSHQVTQMGQEVILRCVPISNHLYFYWYRQILGQKVEFLVSFYNNEISEKSEIFDDQFSVERPDGSNFTLKIRSTKLEDSAMYFCASSEPREPDGKLFFGSGTQLSVL.